This TCR beta chain is drawn from a study of siplizumab effects on memory and regulatory T cells. V lost 0 bases, J lost 2 bases, and 12 bases lay in between. This CDR3 contains 16 residues. The germline V gene has CDR1 SNHLY and CDR2 FYNNEI. The method was immunoSEQ multiplex PCR; TCRdb's version includes in-frame clones alone and lacks a portion of them. The repertoire includes about 64,000 clones, around 96% of them detected once, and more than 0.095% sits in the top ten. The specimen was naive CD8+ T cells sorted from blood. The receptor comes from a human donor in good health. The chain recombines TRBV2 with TRBJ2-3; no firm D call. The CDR3 nucleotides are TGTGCCAGCAGTGAAGCGCTAGAGCCAAACACAGATACGCAGTATTTT. Amino acid sequence: CASSEALEPNTDTQYF.